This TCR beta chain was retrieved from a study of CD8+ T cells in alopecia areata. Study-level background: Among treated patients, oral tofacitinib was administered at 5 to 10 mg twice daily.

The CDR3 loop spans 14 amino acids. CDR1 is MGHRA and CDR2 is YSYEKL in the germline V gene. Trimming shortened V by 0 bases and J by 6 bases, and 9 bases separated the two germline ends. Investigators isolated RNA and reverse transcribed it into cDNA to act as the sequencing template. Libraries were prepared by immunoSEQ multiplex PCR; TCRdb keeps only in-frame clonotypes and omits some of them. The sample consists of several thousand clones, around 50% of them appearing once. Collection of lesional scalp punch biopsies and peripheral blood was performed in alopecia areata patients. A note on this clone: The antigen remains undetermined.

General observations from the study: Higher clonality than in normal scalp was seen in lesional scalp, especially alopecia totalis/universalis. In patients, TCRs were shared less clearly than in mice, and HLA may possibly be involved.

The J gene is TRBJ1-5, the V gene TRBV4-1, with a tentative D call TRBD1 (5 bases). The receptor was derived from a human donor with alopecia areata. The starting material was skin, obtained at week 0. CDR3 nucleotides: TGCGCCAGCAGCCAAGAGAGGGGTAGTCAGCCCCAGCATTTT. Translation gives CASSQERGSQPQHF.